These 29 T cell receptor beta chains originate from one sample sequenced in a study of beta chain features in type 1 diabetes. Whole-study results and caveats: Within each of all four CD4+ subsets, Type 1 diabetes patients had TCRB CDR3s that were moderately but significantly shorter.

Every isolated RNA sample was fully reverse transcribed, so sequencing captured expressed TCRB transcripts. Assay used: immunoSEQ multiplex PCR; TCRdb lists only in-frame clones, some missing. The profile covers about 240,000 clones, with about 15% appearing a single time and approximately 0.018% taken by the ten largest. No cognate antigen is known for these TCRs. Material for sequencing was naive CD4+ T cells from blood. These receptors were obtained from a man aged 25 to 40 with type 1 diabetes.

In its sample, this clone was seen a few times. V is TRBV19 and J is TRBJ2-5; 10 nucleotides match TRBD1. Germline V gene sequence: CDR1 LNHDA, CDR2 SQIVND (reference sequence). There are 14 residues in the CDR3. The ends lost 5 bases at V and 7 bases at J; junction bases unmatched: 7. The CDR3 is CASSVGQGLGTQYF. The CDR3 DNA reads TGTGCCAGTAGTGTGGGACAGGGGCTCGGGACCCAGTACTTC.

This sequence joins TRBV6-5 and TRBJ2-3; 8 bases align to TRBD2. Germline trimming cut 0 bases from V and 4 bases from J; bases unmatched to any gene: 3. This CDR3 is 15 amino acids long. Germline CDR1 reads MNHEY; CDR2 reads SVGAGI. DNA of the CDR3: TGTGCCAGCAGTTACTCGGCGGGAGGCCCAGATACGCAGTATTTT. Protein: CASSYSAGGPDTQYF.

The rearrangement uses TRBV5-1 and TRBJ2-7; 11 nucleotides align to TRBD2. V shed 0 bases, J shed 6 bases, and the junction held 5 bases outside the gene matches. The CDR3 totals 15 residues. Germline CDR1 SGHRS, CDR2 YFSETQ. This CDR3 reads CASSLETSGISEQYF. For the CDR3, the DNA is TGCGCCAGCAGCTTGGAGACTAGCGGGATCTCCGAGCAGTACTTC.

The chain links TRBV5-1 to TRBJ1-2; unclear D gene. Per the germline V gene, CDR1 is SGHRS and CDR2 is YFSETQ. CDR3 length: 14 amino acids. V gave up 4 bases and J gave up 0 bases, with 10 bases separating them. CDR3 nucleotides: TGCGCCAGCAGCCGGGAGACAACTAACTATGGCTACACCTTC. Its protein product is CASSRETTNYGYTF.

The chain is built from TRBV6-1 and TRBJ1-2; the D is unclear. CDR3 length equals 14 residues. V was trimmed by 2 bases and J by 4 bases, leaving 11 bases between them. CDR1 is MNHNS and CDR2 is SASEGT in the germline V gene. The DNA for the CDR3 is TGTGCCAGCAGTGAATTGGGCAGGATCTATGGCTACACCTTC. Translated: CASSELGRIYGYTF.

The gene calls are TRBV21-1 and TRBJ2-7; the table calls TRBD1, which could not be checked here. TRBV21-1 is a pseudogene segment. This CDR3 has 14 amino acids. For the CDR3, the DNA is TGTGCCAGCAGTTCCCGGCAGGCCCCCTACGAGCAGTACTTC. This translates into CASSSRQAPYEQYF.

For this clone: Other DNA sequences in this sample translate to the same CDR3. V usage is TRBV30 and J usage is TRBJ1-2; TRBD1 matches at 7 bases. J lost 5 bases, V lost 0 bases, and 0 bases had no gene match. Germline CDR1 reads GTSNPN; CDR2 reads SVGIG (reference sequence). The CDR3 has 12 residues. The CDR3 spells CAWSVQGYGYTF. The CDR3 bases are TGTGCCTGGAGTGTACAGGGGTATGGCTACACCTTC.

A few counts support this clone. The chain joins TRBV11-3 to TRBJ1-2, with no clear D. CDR1 and CDR2 (germline): SGHNT, YENEEA. This CDR3 comprises 13 residues. V lost 5 bases to trimming and J lost 4 bases, with 11 bases between them. CDR3 sequence (DNA): TGTGCCAGCAGCCCCCGGGTAGGCTATGGCTACACCTTC. Protein sequence: CASSPRVGYGYTF.

The CDR3 loop reads CSVAGTSGKPYNEQFF. The CDR3 nucleotides are TGCAGCGTTGCCGGGACTAGCGGGAAACCTTACAATGAGCAGTTCTTC. The rearrangement links TRBV29-1 to TRBJ2-1, with 13 positions matching TRBD2. This CDR3 comprises 16 residues. Trimming took 4 bases from V and 4 from J; bases not matched to a gene: 7. Germline CDR1 reads SQVTM; CDR2 reads ANQGSEA.

This chain uses TRBV10-3 with TRBJ2-7; 11 nucleotides agree with TRBD1. The length of the CDR3 is 14 residues. V trimming: 6 bases; J trimming: 3 bases; junction bases outside the gene matches: 4. CDR1 and CDR2 from the germline V gene are ENHRY and SYGVKD. In DNA form, the CDR3 reads TGTGCCATCAGGCGGACAGGGGGCTTCTACGAGCAGTACTTC. It codes for CAIRRTGGFYEQYF.

The J gene is TRBJ2-2, the V gene TRBV28, with no clear D. Germline-derived CDR1 and CDR2 are MDHEN and SYDVKM. CDR3 length equals 11 residues. The V end was cut by 3 bases, the J end by 8 bases, with 4 bases between. The CDR3 loop reads CASSFRGELFF. CDR3 coding DNA: TGTGCCAGCAGTTTCCGGGGGGAGCTGTTTTTT.

This chain connects TRBV30 to TRBJ2-1; 7 bases agree with TRBD2. The CDR3 has 13 amino acids. Germline V CDR1 and CDR2: GTSNPN, SVGIG (reference sequence). J lost 7 bases, V lost 4 bases, and 7 bases had no gene match. CDR3 DNA sequence: TGTGCCTGGAATGCGGGAGTTCAGAATGAGCAGTTCTTC. Translating gives CAWNAGVQNEQFF. The full variable domain, in which reference TRBV30 and TRBJ2-1 provide the parts outside the CDR3, is SQTIHQWPATLVQPVGSPLSLECTVEGTSNPNLYWYRQAAGRGLQLLFYSVGIGQISSEVPQNLSASRPQDRQFILSSKKLLLSDSGFYLCAWNAGVQNEQFFGPGTRLTVL.

This chain connects TRBV7-6 to TRBJ2-3; the match to TRBD1 covers 9 bases. CDR1 is SGHVS, CDR2 FNYEAQ, per germline. V trimming: 5 bases; J trimming: 4 bases; junction bases outside the gene matches: 4. This CDR3 has 14 amino acids. This chain's CDR3 is CASSRDRAADTQYF. DNA of the CDR3: TGTGCCAGCAGCCGGGACAGGGCTGCAGATACGCAGTATTTT.

The chain is built from TRBV5-1 and TRBJ2-5; 7 nucleotides align to TRBD1. The ends lost 3 bases at V and 2 bases at J; junction bases unmatched: 7. The germline CDR1 and CDR2 sequences are SGHRS and YFSETQ. This CDR3 region has 15 residues. This chain's CDR3 is CASSWGQTLQETQYF. CDR3 sequence (DNA): TGCGCCAGCAGCTGGGGACAGACACTTCAAGAGACCCAGTACTTC.

In the case of this clone: The sample has other DNA sequences that encode this CDR3 too. This rearrangement joins TRBV5-1 to TRBJ2-5; TRBD1 aligns across 10 bases. This CDR3 is built from 14 residues. Germline CDR1 is SGHRS and CDR2 is YFSETQ. J was trimmed by 3 bases and V by 3 bases; bases with no gene match: 2. The CDR3 here is CASSSGTGEETQYF. The CDR3 DNA sequence: TGCGCCAGCAGCTCCGGGACAGGGGAAGAGACCCAGTACTTC.

The chain carries TRBV18 and TRBJ2-3; maybe TRBD1 (5 bases). The CDR3 is 18 amino acids. Trimming left V 0 bases short and J 4 bases short, with 20 bases between. CDR1 is KGHSH and CDR2 is LQKENI in the germline V gene. CDR3 protein: CASSPPMRTPIEADTQYF. The CDR3 nucleotides read TGTGCCAGCTCACCACCTATGAGGACACCCATAGAGGCAGATACGCAGTATTTT.

A few counts support this clone. The rearrangement joins TRBV30 to TRBJ1-1; TRBD1 matches at 7 bases. Per the germline V gene, CDR1 is GTSNPN and CDR2 is SVGIG (reference sequence). V lost 5 bases to trimming and J lost 1 base; unmatched junction nucleotides: 13. This CDR3 contains 16 residues. The CDR3 coding sequence is TGTGCCTGGTTACCCGGACTACAGGGGACGAACACTGAAGCTTTCTTT. Translating it yields CAWLPGLQGTNTEAFF.

J is TRBJ1-1 and V is TRBV29-1, with 7 bases lining up with TRBD1. The CDR3 sequence is 14 residues long. Germline values: CDR1 SQVTM, CDR2 ANQGSEA. The V and J ends lost 3 bases and 3 bases, in that order; junction bases with no gene match: 7. The CDR3 loop is CSVDRGALDTEAFF. The CDR3, as DNA: TGCAGCGTTGACAGGGGGGCCCTGGACACTGAAGCTTTCTTT.

This sequence joins TRBV4-1 and TRBJ1-6; 7 bases are a match to TRBD1. V lost 1 base, J lost 9 bases, and 15 bases stayed unmatched. This CDR3 is 18 amino acids long. Germline lookup yields CDR1 MGHRA and CDR2 YSYEKL. The CDR3 sequence is CASSQVLLGGSNGSPLHF. DNA of the CDR3: TGCGCCAGCAGCCAAGTTCTTTTAGGGGGCTCCAATGGTTCACCCCTCCACTTT.

This clone was seen more than once but under ten times. The gene calls are TRBV5-8 and TRBJ2-1; D not resolved. Germline lookup yields CDR1 SGHTS and CDR2 YDEGEE. Trimming stripped 1 base from V and 7 bases from J, with 12 bases between. This CDR3 region has 14 residues. The CDR3 sequence is CASSLLGPQNEQFF. The CDR3 DNA follows: TGTGCCAGCAGCTTGTTGGGCCCGCAGAATGAGCAGTTCTTC.

The V gene is TRBV11-3, the J gene TRBJ2-5; the D is unclear. Trimming left V 5 bases short and J 5 bases short, with 9 bases between. Germline CDR1 SGHNT, CDR2 YENEEA. The CDR3 runs 12 residues. CDR3 region: CASSRSAETQYF. The DNA of the CDR3 is TGTGCCAGCAGCCGCTCAGCGGAGACCCAGTACTTC.

This chain connects TRBV9 to TRBJ2-2; tentatively, D is TRBD1 (6 bases). CDR1 SGDLS and CDR2 YYNGEE come from the germline V gene. The CDR3 is 15 residues long. V was shortened by 5 bases and J by 1 base, with 12 bases between the two germline ends. The CDR3 reads CASSERTVNTGELFF. The CDR3 nucleotides read TGTGCCAGCAGTGAGAGGACAGTGAACACCGGGGAGCTGTTTTTT.

This clone appeared a few times. The chain joins TRBV7-9 to TRBJ2-7, with 7 bases identical to TRBD2. CDR1 and CDR2 (germline): SEHNR, FQNEAQ (reference sequence). The CDR3 spans 14 residues. Trimming at V came to 5 bases and at J to 3 bases, leaving 7 bases not matched to a gene. CDR3 nucleotide sequence: TGTGCCAGCAGCCCCTGGGAGGGCAGCTACGAGCAGTACTTC. Translating gives CASSPWEGSYEQYF.

This clone came up a few times. An end of the junction differs from the germline gene, which may be a read error. CDR3: CLTGLTKGHYGYTF. The DNA for the CDR3 is TGCCTCACGGGACTCACAAAAGGACACTATGGCTACACCTTC. The V and J genes are TRBV28 and TRBJ1-2, with a tentative D call TRBD1 (5 bases). Looked up from germline, CDR1 is MDHEN and CDR2 is SYDVKM. The CDR3 consists of 14 residues.

The rearrangement joins TRBV18 to TRBJ1-6, with 7 bases that match TRBD1. The CDR3 length is 15 residues. Germline lookup yields CDR1 KGHSH and CDR2 LQKENI. Unmatched junction bases numbered 4, after V lost 1 base and J lost 7 bases. The CDR3: CASSPLPGQNSPLHF. The CDR3 DNA is TGTGCCAGCTCACCACTACCGGGACAGAATTCACCCCTCCACTTT.

As regards this clone: This same CDR3 is encoded by further DNA sequences in the sample. The chain recombines TRBV5-1 with TRBJ2-7; perhaps TRBD2 as D (5 bases). Trimming stripped 3 bases from V and 0 bases from J, with 10 bases between. Per germline, CDR1 SGHRS and CDR2 YFSETQ. This CDR3 has 14 residues. CDR3 nucleotide sequence: TGCGCCAGCAGCTCATCGGGGAGCTCCTACGAGCAGTACTTC. This sequence encodes CASSSSGSSYEQYF.

This clone has a handful of counts. The rearrangement uses TRBV2 and TRBJ1-2, with TRBD1 as a possible D gene (6 bases). The CDR3 loop spans 13 amino acids. Trimming cost V 11 bases and J 7 bases, with 20 bases left between them. In germline, CDR1 is SNHLY, CDR2 FYNNEI. CDR3 loop: CASQGTLPGGYTF. CDR3 nucleotide sequence: TGTGCCTCCCAGGGGACACTCCCTGGTGGCTACACCTTC.

The chain has TRBV11-3 and TRBJ2-7; D is uncertain. V was clipped by 1 base and J by 2 bases, with 12 bases between them. The CDR3 has 15 residues. From germline, CDR1 is SGHNT and CDR2 YENEEA. This chain's CDR3 is CASSLGGGSTYEQYF. DNA for the CDR3: TGTGCCAGCAGCTTAGGAGGCGGCAGTACCTACGAGCAGTACTTC. Filled out from reference TRBV11-3 and TRBJ2-7, the complete variable domain reads EAGVVQSPRYKIIEKKQPVAFWCNPISGHNTLYWYLQNLGQGPELLIRYENEEAVDDSQLPKDRFSAERLKGVDSTLKIQPAELGDSAVYLCASSLGGGSTYEQYFGPGTRLTVT.

V gene TRBV30 combines with J gene TRBJ1-5; D is unresolved. Germline CDR1 is GTSNPN and CDR2 is SVGIG (reference sequence). The CDR3 is 15 residues long. V dropped 0 bases and J dropped 0 bases, with 9 bases sitting between them. The CDR3 nucleotides read TGTGCCTGGAGTGTACGCGGTCGTAGCAATCAGCCCCAGCATTTT. This codes for CAWSVRGRSNQPQHF. Full variable domain (rest looked up from reference TRBV30 and TRBJ1-5): SQTIHQWPATLVQPVGSPLSLECTVEGTSNPNLYWYRQAAGRGLQLLFYSVGIGQISSEVPQNLSASRPQDRQFILSSKKLLLSDSGFYLCAWSVRGRSNQPQHFGDGTRLSIL.